Listed below are T cell receptor beta chains from one sample, sequenced in a study of blood T cell repertoires in COVID-19. Some clones are missing from TCRdb's copy, which holds only in-frame ones; the method was immunoSEQ multiplex PCR. This sample carries about 150,000 clones, 78% of them seen once, and the ten largest clones take less than 7.5%. Sequenced material: PBMCs or T cells enriched from blood (not recorded which). The receptor source for this set is a woman aged 45-59 years who had recovered from COVID-19. Both conserved end residues are part of each CDR3. Fields, in order: V gene, D gene, clone size, J gene, CDR3 DNA, CDR3 protein. A D gene is named only where the DNA matches it firmly. Part of the rows lack a size; the others show once, few, many or a class for expanded clones.

>TRBV29-1|-|-|TRBJ1-2
TGCAGCGTTGTTCAGGGGCTGGGCTATGGCTACACCTTC
CSVVQGLGYGYTF
>TRBV28|TRBD1|-|TRBJ1-2
TGTGCCAGCAGTACCTCACAGGGGATCGGGGGCTACACCTTC
CASSTSQGIGGYTF
>TRBV24-1|-|-|TRBJ2-5
TGTGCCACCAGTGCTTGGGCAGGGGAAGAGACCCAGTACTTC
CATSAWAGEETQYF
>TRBV9|-|-|TRBJ1-5
TGTGCCAGCAGCGCCGACATTAAGGATCAGCCCCAGCATTTT
CASSADIKDQPQHF
>TRBV5-4|-|-|TRBJ1-6
TGTGCCAGCAGGGCGGGGTTGGCGGTGGATTCACCCCTCCACTTT
CASRAGLAVDSPLHF
>TRBV6-2/TRBV6-3|TRBD2|-|TRBJ2-3
TGTGCCAGCAGTTTAAGCACTAGCGAAGATACGCAGTATTTT
CASSLSTSEDTQYF
>TRBV5-1|-|few|TRBJ1-2
TGCGCCAGCAGCAGAACCGGGACATCAGAAGAGGGCTACACCTTC
CASSRTGTSEEGYTF
>TRBV7-2|TRBD1|-|TRBJ1-1
TGTGCCAGCAGCCCGGGACAGACGAACACTGAAGCTTTCTTT
CASSPGQTNTEAFF
>TRBV21-1|-|-|TRBJ1-5
TGTGCCAGCAGCACTGTGGAGGGGTATCAGCCCCAGCATTTT
CASSTVEGYQPQHF
>TRBV7-2|TRBD1|few|TRBJ2-2
TGTGCCAGCAGCTTAGAACAGGGGGACACCGGGGAGCTGTTTTTT
CASSLEQGDTGELFF
>TRBV2|TRBD1|many|TRBJ1-2
TGTGCCAGCAAAAGGGACAGGGGGCCGGGAGAATATGGCTACACCTTC
CASKRDRGPGEYGYTF
>TRBV5-1|TRBD2|-|TRBJ2-1
TGCGCCAGCTCTAGCGGGGGGGCCGTCAATGAGCAGTTCTTC
CASSSGGAVNEQFF
>TRBV19|TRBD1|-|TRBJ2-6
TGTGCCAGTAGTGTCGGACAGGGCCAATCTGGGGCCAACGTCCTGACTTTC
CASSVGQGQSGANVLTF
>TRBV6-5|TRBD1|-|TRBJ1-6
TGTGCCAGCAGTTACTCGTGGGCAGGGGGTTCACCCCTCCACTTT
CASSYSWAGGSPLHF
>TRBV19|TRBD2|-|TRBJ2-1
TGTGCCAGCCGGACTAGCGGGGGTGACACCTACAATGAGCAGTTCTTC
CASRTSGGDTYNEQFF
>TRBV4-1|-|-|TRBJ1-3
TGCGCCAGCAGCCAAGATACAGGGCGTTCCTCTGGAAACACCATATATTTT
CASSQDTGRSSGNTIYF
>TRBV15|TRBD1|-|TRBJ2-1
TGTGCCACCAGCAGAGTCGGAGTATTTCCGGGACAGGGGTGGAGCTCCTACAATGAGCAGTTCTTC
CATSRVGVFPGQGWSSYNEQFF
>TRBV7-8|TRBD2|-|TRBJ2-7
TGTGCCAGCAGGCCGGGACTAGACTCCGAGCAGTACTTC
CASRPGLDSEQYF
>TRBV9|TRBD1|-|TRBJ2-5
TGTGCCAGCAGCTCGGGGACAGTGGGTGCCGAGACCCAGTACTTC
CASSSGTVGAETQYF
>TRBV19|-|few|TRBJ1-4
TGTGCCAGTAGTATCTCCAGAAATGAAAAACTGTTTTTT
CASSISRNEKLFF
>TRBV6-2/TRBV6-3|-|-|TRBJ1-2
TGTGCCAGCAGTACGTCCCGGGGTCGGGAAGGCTACACCTTC
CASSTSRGREGYTF
>TRBV11-2|-|-|TRBJ2-3
TGTGCCAGCGGACTCCCTACAGATACGCAGTATTTT
CASGLPTDTQYF
>TRBV10-3|TRBD1|-|TRBJ1-3
TGTGCCATCAGTGAGACAGGGGCCATCGGAAACACCATATATTTT
CAISETGAIGNTIYF
>TRBV18|TRBD2|-|TRBJ2-7
TGTGCCAGCTCACGGGGACTAGAAAAATACGAGCAGTACTTC
CASSRGLEKYEQYF
>TRBV4-1|-|-|TRBJ1-2
TGCGCCAGCAGCGAAGAAGGTGAGGCCACCTACTATGGCTACACCTTC
CASSEEGEATYYGYTF
>TRBV4-1|TRBD1|few|TRBJ2-5
TGCGCCAGCAGCCATGGGGACAGAATCGGGGAGACCCAGTACTTC
CASSHGDRIGETQYF
>TRBV5-1|TRBD2|-|TRBJ2-3
TGCGCCAGCAGCTTGGAGGGTAGCGGGGGCGTTGGGGATACGCAGTATTTT
CASSLEGSGGVGDTQYF
>TRBV24-1|TRBD1|-|TRBJ1-1
TGTGCCACCAGGGACAGGGGGTCTGTGGGGACTGAAGCTTTCTTT
CATRDRGSVGTEAFF
>TRBV28|-|-|TRBJ2-5
TGTGCCAGCAGTCTCCAAAGGCGGGCAAAAGAGACCCAGTACTTC
CASSLQRRAKETQYF
>TRBV2|-|-|TRBJ1-3
TGTGCCAGCAGTGACAGGGCCTCAGGAAACACCATATATTTT
CASSDRASGNTIYF
>TRBV4-1|TRBD1|few|TRBJ2-5
TGCGCCAGCAGCCAATTGGGGTTAATGACAGGGGCAAAAGAGACCCAGTACTTC
CASSQLGLMTGAKETQYF
>TRBV19|-|-|TRBJ1-3
TGTGCCAGTAGTTCGACACCTTCCTCTGGAAACACCATATATTTT
CASSSTPSSGNTIYF
>TRBV5-6|TRBD2|-|TRBJ2-2
TGTGCCAGCAGCCCGGGGACTAGCGGGGGGCGTTTAACCGGGGAGCTGTTTTTT
CASSPGTSGGRLTGELFF
>TRBV28|TRBD2|-|TRBJ2-2
TGTGCCAGCAGTTCTCTAGCGGGGGGGACCGGGGAGCTGTTTTTT
CASSSLAGGTGELFF
>TRBV7-3|TRBD1|-|TRBJ1-6
TGTGCCAGCAGCCCAGACAGGGGCCATAATTCACCCCTCCACTTT
CASSPDRGHNSPLHF
>TRBV5-1|TRBD1|-|TRBJ1-1
TGCGCCAGCAGCTTGCTAACCCGGACAGGGGGAACTGAAGCTTTCTTT
CASSLLTRTGGTEAFF
>TRBV6-5|TRBD1|-|TRBJ1-5
TGTGCCAGCAGCCAGGGGGCAAGGGGTCAGCCCCAGCATTTT
CASSQGARGQPQHF
>TRBV7-8|-|-|TRBJ1-2
TGTGCCAGCAGCTTGGGAACAGGGAATTACTATGGCTACACCTTC
CASSLGTGNYYGYTF
>TRBV5-1|-|once|TRBJ1-1
TGCGCCAGCACCGCAGGGGTAGTGAACACTGAAGCTTTCTTT
CASTAGVVNTEAFF
>TRBV7-3|-|few|TRBJ1-1
TGTGCCAGCAGCCCGGTAGGGCGGGGTGTCACTGAAGCTTTCTTT
CASSPVGRGVTEAFF
>TRBV28|TRBD1|-|TRBJ1-1
TGTGCCAGCAGTATTCCGGGACAGCCCTTTATGCAAGCTTTCTTT
CASSIPGQPFMQAFF
>TRBV11-3|-|-|TRBJ2-1
TGTGCCAGCAGCTTGGGCTTAAGCTCCTACAATGAGCAGTTCTTC
CASSLGLSSYNEQFF
>TRBV7-9|-|-|TRBJ2-1
TGTGCCAGCAGCTCACTAGTCCTTGAGCAGTTCTTC
CASSSLVLEQFF
>TRBV12-3/TRBV12-4|-|-|TRBJ1-2
TGTGCCAGCAGTTTTCGGGGGTTCAGCGACACCTTC
CASSFRGFSDTF
>TRBV6-5|-|once|TRBJ1-4
TGTGCCAGCAGTTACAGTAGTGCCGTAGGGGAACTGTTTTTT
CASSYSSAVGELFF
>TRBV4-1|-|-|TRBJ2-6
TGCGCCAGCTGCGCTTTAGGGGCCAACGTCCTGACTTTC
CASCALGANVLTF
>TRBV4-1|-|once|TRBJ2-3
TGCGCCAGCAGCCAAGTGAGTAGCGCTAGCACAGATACGCAGTATTTT
CASSQVSSASTDTQYF
>TRBV11-3|-|-|TRBJ2-1
TGTGCCAGCAGCCCAACGAGCTTTCACAGCTCCTACAATGAGCAGTTCTTC
CASSPTSFHSSYNEQFF
>TRBV2|-|-|TRBJ1-5
TGTGCCAGCAGTGTTGGGCAGGTCCCTTGGGGGGGCAATCAGCCCCAGCATTTT
CASSVGQVPWGGNQPQHF
>TRBV13|TRBD1|-|TRBJ1-1
TGTGCCAGCAGCTCCTGGACAGGGGATTTCACTGAAGCTTTCTTT
CASSSWTGDFTEAFF
>TRBV14|-|-|TRBJ2-1
TGTGCCAGCGTCGTTAGGGGTGAGCAGTTCTTC
CASVVRGEQFF